This T cell receptor (beta chain) was captured in a study of blood T cells in healthy people across ages. A sample-barcoded 5' primer and a J-beta primer mix were used in a second PCR of about 7 to 12 cycles. MiXCR, applied by TCRdb to the 5' RACE reads, yields one record per CDR3 protein. The table has hundreds of thousands of distinct CDR3 sequences, roughly 25% seen once. Another study also made use of these data, one on T cells of mothers and their children.

This TCR derives from a boy younger than 18 in good health. Sequenced material: blood.

The CDR3 DNA reads TGTGCCAGCAGCACGAGCGGACGCTCCTACAATGAGCAGTTCTTC. Amino acids: CASSTSGRSYNEQFF. This chain connects TRBV14 to TRBJ2-1; a possible D gene is TRBD2 (5 bases). Deletions cut 5 bases from V and 0 bases from J, with 11 bases between. CDR1 is SGHDN and CDR2 is FVKESK in the germline V gene. CDR3 length: 15 amino acids.